The 29 T cell receptor beta chains below were found in one sample sequenced in a study of T cells in Graves' hyperthyroidism and ophthalmopathy. Template material for amplifying TCR beta CDR3 regions consisted of RNA transcripts. RT-PCR in the first round (using the HTBI primer set) targeted the TCR CDR3. MiXCR was run by TCRdb on the multiplex PCR reads, yielding one entry per CDR3 protein. Of under 300,000 distinct CDR3 sequences in the sample, less than 15% were seen once. Source material: blood. These receptors were obtained from a woman aged 40 to 49 with Graves' hyperthyroidism that later progressed to Graves' ophthalmopathy.

This clonotype showed up many times. The chain uses TRBV6-5 and TRBJ2-2; 9 positions match TRBD2. Germline V lookup: CDR1 MNHEY, CDR2 SVGAGI. Germline trimming cut 2 bases from V and 3 bases from J; bases unmatched to any gene: 13. The CDR3 loop spans 19 amino acids. The DNA for the CDR3 is TGTGCCAGCAGTTACCGCAGGTTTGCGGGAGGGCCAGACACCGGGGAGCTGTTTTTT. This encodes CASSYRRFAGGPDTGELFF.

This clonotype was recorded at least ten times. The rearrangement links TRBV4-2 to TRBJ1-4; D not certain. V lost 4 bases to trimming and J lost 8 bases, with 14 bases between them. This CDR3 spans 14 amino acids. Germline CDR1 and CDR2: LGHNA and YNFKEQ. The CDR3 reads CASSPGYGREKLFF. The CDR3 DNA sequence: TGTGCCAGCAGCCCGGGGTACGGGAGGGAAAAACTGTTTTTT.

This clonotype was seen repeatedly, ten times or more. The chain has TRBV20-1 and TRBJ2-7; D is unclear. The germline V gene has CDR1 DFQATT and CDR2 SNEGSKA (reference sequence). V lost 6 bases, J lost 4 bases, and 13 bases lay in between. This CDR3 has 12 residues. The CDR3 reads CSAHHWGYEQYF. The CDR3 coding sequence is TGCAGTGCCCACCATTGGGGTTACGAGCAGTACTTC.

This clonotype was counted between two and nine times. The gene calls are TRBV15 and TRBJ2-5, with TRBD2 identical over 9 bases. The germline V gene encodes CDR1 LNHNV and CDR2 YYDKDF (reference sequence). The CDR3 is 16 residues long. V gave up 0 bases and J gave up 5 bases; unmatched junction bases: 7. The CDR3 coding sequence is TGTGCCACCAGCAGAGATTTACGACTAGCGGAGGAGACCCAGTACTTC. It is translated as CATSRDLRLAEETQYF. Using reference TRBV15 and TRBJ2-5 for the parts outside the CDR3, the full variable domain is DAMVIQNPRYQVTQFGKPVTLSCSQTLNHNVMYWYQQKSSQAPKLLFHYYDKDFNNEADTPDNFQSRRPNTSFCFLDIRSPGLGDTAMYLCATSRDLRLAEETQYFGPGTRLLVL.

This clonotype has at least ten counts. The genes are TRBV3-1 and TRBJ2-5; TRBD1 is a possible D gene (6 bases). Trimming pared 8 bases from V and 5 bases from J, leaving 9 bases between. Germline-derived CDR1 and CDR2 are LGHDT and YNNKEL (reference sequence). The CDR3 loop spans 11 amino acids. CDR3 sequence (DNA): TGTGCCAGCGGGGGCGCGGAGACCCAGTACTTC. Translated: CASGGAETQYF.

This clonotype has at least ten counts. The chain couples TRBV6-5 to TRBJ2-5, with 7 positions matching TRBD1. The CDR3 runs to 15 residues. The ends lost 0 bases at V and 1 base at J; junction bases unmatched: 2. Germline-derived CDR1 and CDR2 are MNHEY and SVGAGI. CDR3 loop: CASSYSSGGQETQYF. CDR3 coding DNA: TGTGCCAGCAGTTACTCGTCAGGGGGCCAAGAGACCCAGTACTTC.

Many counts were recorded for this clonotype. The chain employs TRBV6-1 and TRBJ2-7, with no clear D. The CDR3 covers 14 residues. V was cut by 5 bases and J by 2 bases, with 13 bases left in between. Germline CDR1 and CDR2: MNHNS and SASEGT. CDR3 coding DNA: TGTGCCAGCAGTCCGGGCGGCAAAACCTACGAGCAGTACTTC. Its protein product is CASSPGGKTYEQYF.

Ten or more counts support this clonotype. The rearrangement uses TRBV27 and TRBJ2-7; TRBD2 is a possible D gene (5 bases). The CDR3 extends over 16 amino acids. Germline V CDR1 and CDR2: MNHEY, SMNVEV (reference sequence). With 5 bases removed from V and 3 bases from J, the gap between germline ends came to 20 bases. CDR3 DNA sequence: TGTGCCAGCAGTCTAGGCGCGGAGCGGAGCCGCTACGAGCAGTACTTC. Translation: CASSLGAERSRYEQYF.

This clonotype was observed a single time. A much larger clone lies a single base off, so this may be a read error. The chain carries TRBV3-1 and TRBJ1-6, with 7 bases that match TRBD1. Germline values: CDR1 LGHDT, CDR2 YNNKEL (reference sequence). The CDR3 totals 14 residues. The chain's CDR3 is CASSRQGDNLPLHF. The CDR3 nucleotides are TGTGCCAGCAGCCGACAGGGAGATAATTTACCCCTCCACTTT.

The V and J genes are TRBV20-1 and TRBJ2-5, with a weak D call TRBD2 (6 bases). V dropped 3 bases and J dropped 9 bases, with 23 bases sitting between them. CDR1 is DFQATT, CDR2 SNEGSKA, per germline (reference sequence). CDR3 length: 15 amino acids. The CDR3 DNA is TGCAGTGCTAGTCCCCGGGACCTAACAAGCGGGCCCCAGTACTTC. Its translation is CSASPRDLTSGPQYF.

This clonotype was detected many times. The chain carries TRBV3-1 and TRBJ1-1; D may be TRBD1 (6 bases). This CDR3 contains 12 residues. Germline values: CDR1 LGHDT, CDR2 YNNKEL (reference sequence). The V and J ends lost 4 bases and 9 bases respectively, with 12 bases between them. CDR3 nucleotide sequence: TGTGCCAGCAGCCCCCCGACAGGCCAAGCTTTCTTT. Protein: CASSPPTGQAFF.

Many counts were recorded for this clonotype. The chain has TRBV29-1 and TRBJ2-5; D not certain. The CDR3 is 13 residues long. Trimming took 1 base from V and 1 from J, leaving 7 bases between them. Germline assignment: CDR1 SQVTM and CDR2 ANQGSEA. For the CDR3, the DNA is TGCAGCGTTGAAGGTCAGGTCCAAGAGACCCAGTACTTC. Encoded protein: CSVEGQVQETQYF.

This clonotype came up many times. The gene calls are TRBV6-1 and TRBJ1-2; D gene uncertain. The germline V gene encodes CDR1 MNHNS and CDR2 SASEGT. V was pared by 8 bases and J by 4 bases, with 20 bases between. This CDR3 spans 15 amino acids. The CDR3, as DNA: TGTGCCAGCCGGTCAGGTGCCACGGACGGCTATGGCTACACCTTC. Protein sequence: CASRSGATDGYGYTF.

This clonotype was counted many times. The chain recombines TRBV7-9 with TRBJ2-7; D remains unclear. Per germline, CDR1 SEHNR and CDR2 FQNEAQ (reference sequence). The CDR3 sequence is 15 residues long. V lost 2 bases to trimming and J lost 0 bases, with 11 bases between them. CDR3 sequence (DNA): TGTGCCAGCAGCTTATTTCGGATTCGCTCCTACGAGCAGTACTTC. Translated, it gives CASSLFRIRSYEQYF.

This clonotype was seen at least ten times. This chain uses TRBV30 with TRBJ2-1, with a possible D match to TRBD2 (5 bases). The CDR3 runs to 11 residues. V dropped 3 bases and J dropped 5 bases, with 5 bases sitting between them. Germline V gene data show CDR1 as GTSNPN and CDR2 as SVGIG (reference sequence). The CDR3 sequence: CAWSGDNEQFF. For the CDR3, the DNA is TGTGCCTGGAGCGGGGACAATGAGCAGTTCTTC.

The chain combines TRBV19 with TRBJ2-5, with D hard to call. From germline, CDR1 is LNHDA and CDR2 SQIVND (reference sequence). The CDR3 is 13 amino acids. The V end lost 6 bases, the J end lost 7 bases, and 15 bases lay between the germline ends. CDR3 sequence reads: CASSKIEVGTQYF. CDR3 nucleotide sequence: TGTGCCAGTAGCAAAATAGAGGTGGGGACCCAGTACTTC.

This clonotype has ten or more counts. The gene calls are TRBV9 and TRBJ2-1; 8 nucleotides line up with TRBD2. J was trimmed by 7 bases and V by 3 bases; bases with no gene match: 3. There are 13 residues in the CDR3. The V gene's germline CDR1 is SGDLS and CDR2 YYNGEE. Here the CDR3 reads CASSESGSNEQFF. The CDR3 DNA reads as TGTGCCAGCAGCGAGAGCGGGAGTAATGAGCAGTTCTTC. Together with reference TRBV9 and TRBJ2-1, the CDR3 gives the full variable domain: DSGVTQTPKHLITATGQRVTLRCSPRSGDLSVYWYQQSLDQGLQFLIQYYNGEERAKGNILERFSAQQFPDLHSELNLSSLELGDSALYFCASSESGSNEQFFGPGTRLTVL.

The chain is built from TRBV6-1 and TRBJ2-1; the match to TRBD1 covers 11 bases. The CDR3 extends over 13 amino acids. Germline V gives CDR1 MNHNS, CDR2 SASEGT. After removal of 6 bases from V and 8 bases from J, the junction contained 3 bases not matched to a gene. The CDR3 spells CASSRTGGDEQFF. The CDR3 nucleotides read TGTGCCAGCAGCCGGACAGGGGGCGATGAGCAGTTCTTC.

With respect to this clonotype: A read error may explain this, as a much larger clone is one base away. The rearrangement links TRBV7-8 to TRBJ2-1, with 13 bases fitting TRBD2. CDR3 length: 20 residues. Per the germline V gene, CDR1 is SGHVS and CDR2 is FQNEAQ. The CDR3 nucleotides are TGTGCCAGCTTCCGGTTGGGTCCCACTAGCGGGAGGGCCTTCTACAATGGGCAGTTCTTC. It is translated as CASFRLGPTSGRAFYNGQFF.

This clonotype was counted many times. The chain has TRBV24-1 and TRBJ2-1; 7 nucleotides match TRBD1. This CDR3 region has 15 residues. Trimming removed 4 bases from V and 2 bases from J; junction bases left unmatched: 4. In germline, CDR1 is KGHDR, CDR2 SFDVKD. The CDR3 reads CATSDPGQPYNEQFF. The CDR3 coding sequence is TGTGCCACCAGTGACCCGGGACAGCCCTACAATGAGCAGTTCTTC.

This clonotype was picked up a small number of times. This chain links TRBV20-1 with TRBJ1-6, with TRBD1 matching over 7 bases. The CDR3 consists of 14 residues. Germline values: CDR1 DFQATT, CDR2 SNEGSKA (reference sequence). V shed 1 base and J 7 bases; nucleotides not matched to a gene: 4. The CDR3 protein is CSARVGTDNSPLHF. In DNA, the CDR3 is TGCAGTGCTAGAGTTGGGACAGACAATTCACCCCTCCACTTT.

There are many counts of this clonotype. The CDR3: CASRGTKRRNTEAFF. The CDR3 coding sequence is TGTGCCAGCAGAGGGACAAAAAGGCGGAACACTGAAGCTTTCTTT. The V gene is TRBV25-1, the J gene TRBJ1-1, with D possibly being TRBD1 (6 bases). This CDR3 has 15 residues. Germline loops: CDR1 MGHDK, CDR2 SYGVNS. Trimming shortened V by 6 bases and J by 1 base, and 15 bases separated the two germline ends. Using reference TRBV25-1 and TRBJ1-1 for the parts outside the CDR3, the full variable domain is EADIYQTPRYLVIGTGKKITLECSQTMGHDKMYWYQQDPGMELHLIHYSYGVNSTEKGDLSSESTVSRIRTEHFPLTLESARPSHTSQYLCASRGTKRRNTEAFFGQGTRLTVV.

The gene calls are TRBV20-1 and TRBJ2-7; maybe TRBD1 (6 bases). This CDR3 spans 14 amino acids. Trimming left V 7 bases short and J 2 bases short, with 18 bases between. In germline, CDR1 is DFQATT, CDR2 SNEGSKA (reference sequence). In nucleotides, the CDR3 is TGCAGTGGTACAGGGAGCTCAAGGGCCTACGAGCAGTACTTC. Encoded protein: CSGTGSSRAYEQYF.

This clonotype was seen at least ten times. J is TRBJ2-1 and V is TRBV19; unclear D gene. CDR3 size: 13 residues. Deletions cut 9 bases from V and 0 bases from J, with 9 bases between. Germline CDR1 and CDR2: LNHDA and SQIVND (reference sequence). CDR3 nucleotide sequence: TGTGCCAGCAGCCGAGACTCCTACAATGAGCAGTTCTTC. Its translation is CASSRDSYNEQFF. Full variable domain (missing parts from reference TRBV19 and TRBJ2-1): DGGITQSPKYLFRKEGQNVTLSCEQNLNHDAMYWYRQDPGQGLRLIYYSQIVNDFQKGDIAEGYSVSREKKESFPLTVTSAQKNPTAFYLCASSRDSYNEQFFGPGTRLTVL.

This clonotype appeared many times. CDR3 DNA sequence: TGTGCCAGCAGTTCCTCTTCCGGGGAGCAGTACTTC. Protein: CASSSSSGEQYF. The V gene is TRBV27, the J gene TRBJ2-7, with D unresolved. Germline V gene lookup returns CDR1 MNHEY and CDR2 SMNVEV (reference sequence). With 4 bases removed from V and 7 bases from J, the gap between germline ends came to 11 bases. The CDR3 loop spans 12 amino acids.

This clonotype was observed many times. The V call is TRBV12-3 or TRBV12-4, the J call TRBJ2-4; 8 nucleotides agree with TRBD2. The junction had 23 bases not matched to a gene; V was cut back by 6 bases and J by 1 base. The CDR3 contains 21 residues. CDR3: CASRRGLAGGFTPGAKNIQYF. CDR3 coding DNA: TGTGCCAGCAGACGAGGCCTAGCGGGTGGGTTTACTCCTGGGGCCAAAAACATTCAGTACTTC.

In this sample, this clonotype turned up many times. DNA for the CDR3: TGTGCCAGCACTCAATCCTACGAGCAGTACTTC. This sequence encodes CASTQSYEQYF. The chain joins TRBV6-2 or TRBV6-3 to TRBJ2-7; no reliable D call. The germline V gene encodes CDR1 MNHEY and CDR2 SVGEGT. The CDR3 runs to 11 residues. The ends were cut back, 7 bases at V and 1 base at J, with 5 bases in the middle.

The chain has TRBV28 and TRBJ2-2, with D possibly matching TRBD2 (6 bases). Trimming removed 2 bases at V and 0 bases at J, with 10 bases between. The CDR3 length is 16 residues. The germline CDR1 and CDR2 sequences are MDHEN and SYDVKM. The CDR3 sequence: CASSLRAGTNTGELFF. CDR3 sequence (DNA): TGTGCCAGCAGTTTAAGGGCGGGGACGAACACCGGGGAGCTGTTTTTT.

Ten or more counts support this clonotype. V usage is TRBV3-1 and J usage is TRBJ2-3; 12 nucleotides align to TRBD2. The length of the CDR3 is 14 residues. Trimming at V came to 8 bases and at J to 4 bases, leaving 4 bases not matched to a gene. CDR1 is LGHDT, CDR2 YNNKEL, per germline (reference sequence). The DNA for the CDR3 is TGTGCCAGCGGCGGGACTAGCGGGTCAGATACGCAGTATTTT. It is translated as CASGGTSGSDTQYF.